Following are 18 T cell receptor beta chains from one sample sequenced in a study of molecular identifiers for immune sequencing clone quantification. One entry per CDR3 protein, called by TCRdb with MiXCR from the PCR reads. This sample yields 50,000 to 70,000 distinct CDR3 sequences, of which around 20% are seen a single time; roughly 1.6% belongs to the top ten. Input material: naive CD8+ T cells from blood, with Jurkat cell RNA spiked in. Described subset: FACS-sorted CD8+CD4-CCR7+CD45RA+ naive T cells. The receptors stem from a human donor in good health. Some libraries in this study had Jurkat cell RNA spiked in.

This clonotype has at least ten counts. The chain employs TRBV13 and TRBJ2-7; 16 bases map to TRBD2. This CDR3 comprises 16 residues. Germline-derived CDR1 and CDR2 are PRHDT and FYEKMQ (reference sequence). Unmatched junction bases numbered 5, after V lost 3 bases and J lost 6 bases. Here the CDR3 DNA reads TGTGCCAGCAGCTTTCAGGGACTAGCGGGAGGGTCCGAGCAGTACTTC. This gives the protein CASSFQGLAGGSEQYF.

This clonotype was found a few times. The V and J genes are TRBV2 and TRBJ2-7; 7 nucleotides agree with TRBD2. The CDR3 is 14 residues long. Germline trimming cut 6 bases from V and 8 bases from J; bases unmatched to any gene: 13. Germline V gene sequence: CDR1 SNHLY, CDR2 FYNNEI. CDR3 amino acids: CASRKWGGREKQYF. The CDR3 bases are TGTGCCAGCAGGAAATGGGGGGGACGGGAGAAGCAGTACTTC.

The chain is built from TRBV6-6 and TRBJ2-7; 10 bases line up with TRBD1. This CDR3 comprises 14 residues. V lost 6 bases, J lost 5 bases, and 7 bases stayed unmatched. From germline, CDR1 is MNHNY and CDR2 SVGAGI (reference sequence). CDR3 residues: CASSIGQGVHEQYF. CDR3 DNA: TGTGCCAGCAGCATAGGACAGGGGGTTCACGAGCAGTACTTC.

This clonotype was detected many times. The chain uses TRBV28 and TRBJ2-7, with 12 bases fitting TRBD2. V shed 6 bases and J 5 bases; nucleotides not matched to a gene: 17. Germline loops: CDR1 MDHEN, CDR2 SYDVKM. This CDR3 is built from 18 residues. CDR3 DNA: TGTGCCAGCAGCACCCAAAATAGCAGACTAGCGGGAGTCCACGAGCAGTACTTC. It translates to CASSTQNSRLAGVHEQYF.

This clonotype occurred many times. The chain uses TRBV5-4 and TRBJ2-2; D unresolved. CDR3 size: 16 residues. Germline V lookup: CDR1 SGHNT, CDR2 YYREEE (reference sequence). V lost 4 bases and J lost 5, with 18 bases in between. The chain's CDR3 is CASSPVGADVTGELFF. CDR3 bases: TGTGCCAGCAGCCCCGTCGGCGCAGACGTGACCGGGGAGCTGTTTTTT.

This clonotype occurred many times. The chain is built from TRBV2 and TRBJ2-1; TRBD2 agrees at 12 bases. Trimming cost V 7 bases and J 2 bases; bases outside gene matches: 3. The CDR3 is 15 residues long. Per the germline V gene, CDR1 is SNHLY and CDR2 is FYNNEI. CDR3 residues: CASILAGGAYNEQFF. The CDR3 nucleotides are TGTGCCAGCATACTAGCGGGAGGCGCCTACAATGAGCAGTTCTTC.

This clonotype was seen at least ten times. This rearrangement joins TRBV20-1 to TRBJ2-7; 9 bases match TRBD2. In germline, CDR1 is DFQATT, CDR2 SNEGSKA (reference sequence). V lost 5 bases and J lost 3; bases outside the gene matches: 2. This CDR3 comprises 12 residues. CDR3 sequence: CSAPTSGYEQYF. CDR3 in DNA: TGCAGTGCTCCGACTAGCGGCTACGAGCAGTACTTC.

There are many counts of this clonotype. The chain carries TRBV15 and TRBJ2-3, with 7 bases that match TRBD2. The V gene end was trimmed by 5 bases and the J gene end by 0 bases; junction bases not matched to a gene: 5. The CDR3 consists of 15 residues. The germline V gene has CDR1 LNHNV and CDR2 YYDKDF (reference sequence). This chain's CDR3 is CATSRLAASTDTQYF. Here the CDR3 DNA reads TGTGCCACCAGCCGCCTAGCGGCTAGCACAGATACGCAGTATTTT.

This clonotype was recorded at least ten times. The gene calls are TRBV20-1 and TRBJ1-3; no firm D call. CDR3 length equals 14 residues. Trimming cost V 6 bases and J 0 bases, with 12 bases left between them. From germline, CDR1 is DFQATT and CDR2 SNEGSKA (reference sequence). Here the CDR3 reads CSAKDVGSGNTIYF. Here the CDR3 DNA reads TGCAGTGCGAAGGACGTGGGCTCTGGAAACACCATATATTTT.

This clonotype was found many times. This sequence joins TRBV4-2 and TRBJ2-7; D gene unclear. This CDR3 is 14 amino acids long. The V gene's germline CDR1 is LGHNA and CDR2 YNFKEQ. Between the trimmed V and J ends, which lost 1 base and 1 base, there was a span of 8 bases. Written as DNA, the CDR3 is TGTGCCAGCAGCCAAGTCGTGGAGTCCTACGAGCAGTACTTC. Its protein is CASSQVVESYEQYF.

This clonotype occurred once. This may be a read error, as it is one base from a much larger clone. V is TRBV20-1 and J is TRBJ1-1; D might be TRBD1 (6 bases). Trimming removed 0 bases from V and 10 bases from J, with 15 bases in between. The CDR3 covers 13 residues. CDR1 and CDR2 from the germline V gene are DFQATT and SNEGSKA (reference sequence). CDR3 sequence: CSARDRLGGGAFF. The CDR3 coding sequence is TGCAGTGCTAGAGATCGACTAGGGGGAGGAGCTTTCTTT.

With respect to this clonotype: The junction does not match germline at one end; this may be a read error. The chain employs TRBV4-1 and TRBJ2-7; a possible D gene is TRBD2 (6 bases). The CDR3 is made up of 14 amino acids. Germline CDR1 reads MGHRA; CDR2 reads YSYEKL. The CDR3 region is CASSQDPGLYEQHF. The CDR3 nucleotides are TGCGCCAGCAGCCAAGATCCGGGACTCTACGAGCAGCACTTC.

This clonotype was counted at least ten times. V usage is TRBV6-2 or TRBV6-3 and J usage is TRBJ1-5, with 12 bases that match TRBD1. The CDR3 runs 17 residues. The V gene's germline CDR1 is MNHEY and CDR2 SVGEGT. V was pared by 0 bases and J by 4 bases, with 4 bases of the junction left unmatched. The CDR3 coding sequence is TGTGCCAGCAGTTACTCGTTGGGACAGGGGGCGAATCAGCCCCAGCATTTT. Its protein is CASSYSLGQGANQPQHF.

This chain connects TRBV14 to TRBJ2-7; no firm D call. V lost 5 bases, J lost 5 bases, and 10 bases lay in between. Germline V gene sequence: CDR1 SGHDN, CDR2 FVKESK. This CDR3 has 12 amino acids. CDR3 amino acids: CASSVSPNEQYF. In DNA form, the CDR3 reads TGTGCCAGCAGCGTTTCCCCCAACGAGCAGTACTTC. Variable domain in full (rest from reference TRBV14 and TRBJ2-7): EAGVTQFPSHSVIEKGQTVTLRCDPISGHDNLYWYRRVMGKEIKFLLHFVKESKQDESGMPNNRFLAERTGGTYSTLKVQPAELEDSGVYFCASSVSPNEQYFGPGTRLTVT.

In this sample, this clonotype turned up a few times. The chain recombines TRBV27 with TRBJ2-7; D possibly uses TRBD1 or TRBD2 (5 bases each). The CDR3 has 16 amino acids. Deletions cut 3 bases from V and 4 bases from J, with 19 bases between. Looked up from germline, CDR1 is MNHEY and CDR2 is SMNVEV (reference sequence). The CDR3 coding sequence is TGTGCCAGCAGTTTCGAGACCCCAGGGAGTCGATACGAGCAGTACTTC. Translating it yields CASSFETPGSRYEQYF.

This clonotype turned up a few times. Relative to the germline gene, one junction end is altered; a read error may explain this. DNA for the CDR3: TGTGCCAGCAGTGAATCCCCCTGGACAGGGAAAACCGGGTTGAGGTCCTTC. As protein: CASSESPWTGKTGLRSF. The rearrangement links TRBV2 to TRBJ2-7, with TRBD1 matching 8 bases. The CDR3 has 17 amino acids. Germline-derived CDR1 and CDR2 are SNHLY and FYNNEI.

This chain uses TRBV19 with TRBJ2-7, with TRBD2 matching 13 bases. The CDR3 covers 16 residues. J was trimmed by 4 bases and V by 5 bases; bases with no gene match: 8. CDR1 is LNHDA and CDR2 is SQIVND in the germline V gene (reference sequence). CDR3 nucleotides: TGTGCCAGTAGTGGGCGACTAGCGGGAGGAGGTTACGAGCAGTACTTC. Translating it yields CASSGRLAGGGYEQYF.

Concerning this clonotype: Possible read error: a much larger clone is one base away. The rearrangement joins TRBV4-1 to TRBJ1-1, with 7 bases lining up with TRBD1. With 4 bases clipped from V and 3 bases from J, the junction kept 8 bases outside the gene matches. This CDR3 is built from 15 residues. Germline V CDR1 and CDR2: MGHRA, YSYEKL. The CDR3 coding sequence is TGCGCCAGCAGCCCGACCACAGGGGCTGACACTGAAGCTTTCTTT. This translates into CASSPTTGADTEAFF.